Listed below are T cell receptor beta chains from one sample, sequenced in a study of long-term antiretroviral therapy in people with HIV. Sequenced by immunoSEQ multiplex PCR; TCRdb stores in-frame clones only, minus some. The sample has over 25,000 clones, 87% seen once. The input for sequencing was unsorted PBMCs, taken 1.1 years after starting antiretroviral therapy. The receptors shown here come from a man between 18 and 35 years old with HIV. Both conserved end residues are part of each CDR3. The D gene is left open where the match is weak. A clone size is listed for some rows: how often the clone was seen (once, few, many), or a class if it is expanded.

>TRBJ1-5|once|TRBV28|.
CASSWDRSNQPQHF
TGTGCCAGCAGTTGGGACCGTAGCAATCAGCCCCAGCATTTT
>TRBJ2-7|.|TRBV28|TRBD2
CASSSLAGGIQKQYF
TGTGCCAGCAGTTCACTAGCGGGGGGTATCCAGAAGCAGTACTTC
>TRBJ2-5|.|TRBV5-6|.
CASTDPSETQYF
TGTGCCAGCACCGACCCTAGTGAGACCCAGTACTTC
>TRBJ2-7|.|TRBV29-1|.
CSVEIPGVYEQYF
TGCAGCGTTGAGATTCCAGGGGTCTACGAGCAGTACTTC
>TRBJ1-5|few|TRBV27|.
CASSELQGYQPQHF
TGTGCCAGCAGCGAACTTCAGGGCTATCAGCCCCAGCATTTT
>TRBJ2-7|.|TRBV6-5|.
CASSYRAEASYEQYF
TGTGCCAGCAGTTACCGGGCAGAGGCCTCCTACGAGCAGTACTTC
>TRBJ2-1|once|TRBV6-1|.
CASSEQSSSYNEQFF
TGTGCCAGCAGTGAACAGTCCAGCTCCTACAATGAGCAGTTCTTC
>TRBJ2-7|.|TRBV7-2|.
CASSPLLGVQYF
TGTGCCAGCAGCCCTCTCCTCGGCGTGCAGTACTTC
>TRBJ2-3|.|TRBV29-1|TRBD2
CSVEKTVAGGFGPYGTDTQYF
TGCAGCGTTGAAAAGACAGTAGCGGGAGGGTTCGGCCCCTACGGCACAGATACGCAGTATTTT
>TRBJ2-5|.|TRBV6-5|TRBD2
CASSQAGGLQETQYF
TGTGCCAGCAGCCAAGCGGGAGGCCTCCAAGAGACCCAGTACTTC
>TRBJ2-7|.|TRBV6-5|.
CASSYKAGEYF
TGTGCCAGCAGTTACAAGGCAGGGGAGTACTTC
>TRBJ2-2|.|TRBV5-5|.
CASSFPIVGDTGELFF
TGTGCCAGCAGCTTCCCGATAGTAGGCGACACCGGGGAGCTGTTTTTT
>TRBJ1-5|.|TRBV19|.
CASSPGSSGGYQPQHF
TGTGCCAGTAGTCCCGGGTCCAGTGGGGGCTATCAGCCCCAGCATTTT
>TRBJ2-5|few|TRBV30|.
CAWSVEGGWEQETQYF
TGTGCCTGGAGTGTTGAAGGAGGTTGGGAGCAAGAGACCCAGTACTTC
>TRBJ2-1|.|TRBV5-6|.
CASSFMTETYNEQFF
TGTGCCAGCAGCTTCATGACAGAGACCTACAATGAGCAGTTCTTC
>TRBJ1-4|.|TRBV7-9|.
CASSLMGAGTNEKLFF
TGTGCCAGCAGCTTAATGGGGGCTGGGACTAATGAAAAACTGTTTTTT
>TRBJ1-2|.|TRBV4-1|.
CASSRPTGWGNYGYTF
TGCGCCAGCAGCCGCCCGACAGGATGGGGGAACTATGGCTACACCTTC
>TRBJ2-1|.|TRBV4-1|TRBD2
CASSQGLAGLSYNEQFF
TGCGCCAGCAGCCAGGGACTAGCGGGACTGTCCTACAATGAGCAGTTCTTC
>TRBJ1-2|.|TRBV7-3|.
CASSPGGGGGYTF
TGTGCCAGCAGCCCCGGGGGAGGAGGAGGCTACACCTTC
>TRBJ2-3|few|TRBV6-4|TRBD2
CASSDGLAGGPRDTQYF
TGTGCCAGCAGTGACGGACTAGCGGGGGGGCCGAGAGATACGCAGTATTTT
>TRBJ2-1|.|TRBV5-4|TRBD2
CASKGLAGDEQFF
TGTGCCAGCAAAGGGTTAGCGGGAGATGAGCAGTTCTTC
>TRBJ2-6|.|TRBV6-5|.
CASTGFSGANVLTF
TGTGCCAGCACGGGGTTTTCTGGGGCCAACGTCCTGACTTTC
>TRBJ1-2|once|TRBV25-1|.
CASSNEGLTVF
TGTGCCAGCAGTAATGAAGGGCTCACAGTCTTC
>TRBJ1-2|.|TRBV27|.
CASSLNGNYGYTF
TGTGCCAGCAGTTTGAATGGAAACTATGGCTACACCTTC
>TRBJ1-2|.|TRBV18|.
CASSPGGDGYTF
TGTGCCAGCTCACCAGGGGGAGATGGCTACACCTTC
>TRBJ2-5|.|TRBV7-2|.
CASSSGSGETQYF
TGTGCCAGCAGCTCAGGGTCGGGGGAGACCCAGTACTTC
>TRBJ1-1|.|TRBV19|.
CASSQGRLYRTEAFF
TGTGCCAGTAGCCAGGGGCGGTTGTATAGGACTGAAGCTTTCTTT
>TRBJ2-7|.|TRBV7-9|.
CASSRGLRTDRLGYEQYF
TGTGCCAGCAGTCGCGGGTTAAGGACCGATCGACTGGGCTACGAGCAGTACTTC
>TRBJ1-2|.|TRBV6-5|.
CASSYMGNYGYTF
TGTGCCAGCAGTTACATGGGGAACTATGGCTACACCTTC
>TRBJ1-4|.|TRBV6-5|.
CASRTGTSNEKLFF
TGTGCCAGCAGAACCGGCACCTCTAATGAAAAACTGTTTTTT
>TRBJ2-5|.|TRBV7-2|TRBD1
CASSSDRGQYF
TGTGCCAGCAGCTCTGACAGGGGCCAGTACTTC
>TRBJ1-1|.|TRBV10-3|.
CAMSTPGLEDTEAFF
TGTGCCATGAGCACCCCCGGGCTTGAGGACACTGAAGCTTTCTTT
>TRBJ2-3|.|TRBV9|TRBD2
CASSVDWVLAGGTDTQYF
TGTGCCAGCAGCGTAGATTGGGTGTTGGCGGGAGGCACAGATACGCAGTATTTT
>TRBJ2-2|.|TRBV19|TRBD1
CASREQGAQNGELFF
TGTGCCAGTAGAGAACAGGGGGCGCAAAACGGGGAGCTGTTTTTT
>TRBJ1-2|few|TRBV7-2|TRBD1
CASSSDRGRADGYTF
TGTGCCAGCAGCTCGGACAGGGGGCGAGCGGATGGCTACACCTTC
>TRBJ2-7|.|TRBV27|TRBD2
CASSNKAGGTYEQYF
TGTGCCAGCAGTAACAAAGCGGGAGGGACCTACGAGCAGTACTTC
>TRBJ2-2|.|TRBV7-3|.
CASSLALTGELFF
TGTGCCAGCAGCTTAGCACTTACCGGGGAGCTGTTTTTT
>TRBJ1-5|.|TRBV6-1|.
CASSALLSQHF
TGTGCCAGCAGTGCCCTCCTGTCCCAGCATTTT
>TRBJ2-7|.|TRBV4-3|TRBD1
CASSQARGFSYEQYF
TGCGCCAGCAGCCAGGCCAGGGGGTTCTCCTACGAGCAGTACTTC
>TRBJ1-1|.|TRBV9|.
CASSVEAATEAFF
TGTGCCAGCAGCGTAGAGGCCGCTACTGAAGCTTTCTTT
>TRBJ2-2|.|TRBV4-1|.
CASSPELANTGELFF
TGCGCCAGCAGCCCGGAACTAGCGAACACCGGGGAGCTGTTTTTT
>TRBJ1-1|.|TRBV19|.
CASSIMTGELNTEAFF
TGTGCCAGTAGTATAATGACAGGAGAATTGAACACTGAAGCTTTCTTT
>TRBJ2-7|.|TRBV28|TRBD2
CASSSGTSGSFEQYF
TGTGCCAGCAGTTCAGGGACTAGCGGGAGTTTCGAGCAGTACTTC
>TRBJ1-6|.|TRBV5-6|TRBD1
CASSLPGQGASPLHF
TGTGCCAGCAGCTTGCCGGGACAGGGGGCTTCACCCCTCCACTTT
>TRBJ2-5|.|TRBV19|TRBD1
CASSRTGGETQYF
TGTGCCAGTAGCAGGACAGGGGGGGAGACCCAGTACTTC
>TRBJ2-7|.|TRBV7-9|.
CASSLGAPSYEQYF
TGTGCCAGCAGCTTAGGGGCGCCTTCCTACGAGCAGTACTTC
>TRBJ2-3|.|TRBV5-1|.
CASSQDMVGTDTQYF
TGCGCCAGCAGCCAAGACATGGTAGGGACAGATACGCAGTATTTT
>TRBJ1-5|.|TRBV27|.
CASNSGSSSNQPQHF
TGTGCCAGTAATTCGGGATCTTCCTCCAATCAGCCCCAGCATTTT
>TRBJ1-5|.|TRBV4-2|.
CASSLRGTGNQPQHF
TGTGCCAGCAGCCTCCGGGGAACAGGGAATCAGCCCCAGCATTTT
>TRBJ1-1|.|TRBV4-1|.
CASSQAYKDNSEAFF
TGCGCCAGCAGCCAAGCATACAAGGACAATAGCGAAGCTTTCTTT
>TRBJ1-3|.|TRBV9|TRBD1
CASSATGGTGNTIYF
TGTGCCAGCAGCGCGACAGGGGGAACTGGAAACACCATATATTTT
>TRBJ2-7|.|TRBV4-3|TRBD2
CASSQGLTGGHYEQYF
TGCGCCAGCAGCCAGGGTCTAACGGGAGGGCACTACGAGCAGTACTTC
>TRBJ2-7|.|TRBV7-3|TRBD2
CASSLSRGDYEQYF
TGTGCCAGCAGCTTAAGCCGGGGGGACTACGAGCAGTACTTC
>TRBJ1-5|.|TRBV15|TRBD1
CATSRDQGASQPQHF
TGTGCCACCAGCAGAGATCAGGGGGCGAGTCAGCCCCAGCATTTT
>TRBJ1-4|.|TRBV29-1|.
CSVPRNNPSEKLFF
TGCAGCGTGCCCCGGAACAACCCCTCCGAAAAACTGTTTTTT
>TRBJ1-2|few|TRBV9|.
CASSPTGGYGYTF
TGTGCCAGCAGCCCCACCGGCGGGTATGGCTACACCTTC
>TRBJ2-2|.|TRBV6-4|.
CASSVQAPTGGELFF
TGTGCCAGCAGTGTCCAAGCCCCTACGGGCGGGGAGCTGTTTTTT